The 23 T cell receptor beta chains given below trace back to one sample, sequenced in a study of blood T cells in healthy people across ages. The second PCR ran roughly 7 to 11 cycles with a sample-barcoded 5' primer and J-beta primers. One entry per CDR3 protein, called by TCRdb with MiXCR from the 5' RACE reads. The table records about 1.8 million distinct CDR3 sequences, roughly 50% of them present only once. Sequencing input: blood. Receptor source: a middle-aged woman in good health.

A few counts support this clonotype. The genes are TRBV20-1 and TRBJ2-1; D is uncertain. The germline CDR1 and CDR2 sequences are DFQATT and SNEGSKA (reference sequence). The CDR3 covers 13 residues. Between the trimmed V and J ends, which lost 5 bases and 6 bases, there was a span of 14 bases. The CDR3 bases are TGCAGTGCTGACCTACATAGGGTCAATGAGCAGTTCTTC. Its translation is CSADLHRVNEQFF.

This clonotype was seen repeatedly, ten times or more. The chain has TRBV7-9 and TRBJ2-7; 7 nucleotides align to TRBD1. Trimming at V came to 5 bases and at J to 2 bases, leaving 6 bases not matched to a gene. The CDR3 has 14 residues. Germline loops: CDR1 SEHNR, CDR2 FQNEAQ (reference sequence). The CDR3 sequence is CASSARQGTYEQYF. For the CDR3, the DNA is TGTGCCAGCAGCGCGCGACAGGGAACCTACGAGCAGTACTTC.

The chain combines TRBV4-3 with TRBJ1-4; D gene ambiguous. Germline assignment: CDR1 LGHNA and CDR2 YSLEER. The CDR3 extends over 18 amino acids. Deletions cut 0 bases from V and 0 bases from J, with 14 bases between. The CDR3: CASSQEPWTAATNEKLFF. CDR3 nucleotide sequence: TGCGCCAGCAGCCAAGAGCCCTGGACGGCCGCAACTAATGAAAAACTGTTTTTT.

The chain has TRBV7-2 and TRBJ2-3; D may be TRBD1 or TRBD2 (6 bases each). Germline CDR1 is SGHTA and CDR2 is FQGNSA. The CDR3 spans 15 residues. The germline V and J ends were trimmed by 5 bases and 1 base, with 13 bases remaining between them. CDR3 coding DNA: TGTGCCAGCAGCCATGGGGGGCCAGGCACAGATACGCAGTATTTT. This sequence encodes CASSHGGPGTDTQYF.

This clonotype was picked up a small number of times. The DNA for the CDR3 is TGTGCCAGCAGCCGCCCTCTAGATCATTGGGCTAGCGGGGCAGAGACCCAGTACTTC. Encoded protein: CASSRPLDHWASGAETQYF. J is TRBJ2-7 and V is TRBV7-6, with 9 bases identical to TRBD2. The J call may not be correct, given that the DNA end is closer to TRBJ2-5. Germline V gene sequence: CDR1 SGHVS, CDR2 FNYEAQ. The CDR3 sequence is 19 residues long.

This clonotype was observed a handful of times. The rearrangement joins TRBV6-5 to TRBJ1-4; D may be TRBD1 (5 bases). Trimming took 2 bases from V and 7 from J, leaving 11 bases between them. Germline assignment: CDR1 MNHEY and CDR2 SVGAGI. The CDR3 totals 14 residues. CDR3 protein: CASSYRGSGEKLFF. CDR3 in DNA: TGTGCCAGCAGTTACCGGGGGAGTGGTGAAAAACTGTTTTTT.

The chain joins TRBV5-1 to TRBJ2-5; 8 positions agree with TRBD1. This CDR3 comprises 15 residues. In germline, CDR1 is SGHRS, CDR2 YFSETQ. The V gene end was trimmed by 3 bases and the J gene end by 11 bases; junction bases not matched to a gene: 15. CDR3 in amino acids: CASSYTGQVDNEQYF. The CDR3 bases are TGCGCCAGCAGCTACACGGGACAGGTTGACAATGAGCAGTACTTC.

The chain uses TRBV29-1 and TRBJ1-1; perhaps TRBD1 as D (6 bases). The CDR3 is made up of 13 amino acids. The germline V gene has CDR1 SQVTM and CDR2 ANQGSEA. V shed 1 base and J shed 6 bases, with 12 bases lying between them. For the CDR3, the DNA is TGCAGCGTTGAAGGACACCCAGGGGCTGAAGCTTTCTTT. This encodes CSVEGHPGAEAFF.

This clonotype was picked up a small number of times. V gene TRBV4-2 combines with J gene TRBJ2-7; perhaps TRBD1 as D (6 bases). CDR1 is LGHNA, CDR2 YNFKEQ, per germline. Trimming removed 4 bases from V and 6 bases from J, with 19 bases in between. This CDR3 region has 15 residues. The CDR3 spells CASSPLHRVTSEQYF. The CDR3, as DNA: TGTGCCAGCAGCCCACTCCACAGGGTAACCTCCGAGCAGTACTTC.

Only a few counts were recorded for this clonotype. The V gene is TRBV10-3, the J gene TRBJ2-5; a possible D gene is TRBD2 (6 bases). V was clipped by 1 base and J by 11 bases, with 20 bases between them. The CDR3 length is 15 residues. Germline V gives CDR1 ENHRY, CDR2 SYGVKD. CDR3 DNA: TGTGCCATCAGTGAGTATAGGACGGGAGCCTTAGAGCAGTACTTC. Translated, it gives CAISEYRTGALEQYF.

This clonotype showed up just a few times. This chain links TRBV9 with TRBJ2-7, with D tentatively TRBD1 or TRBD2 (5 bases each). Trimming took off 5 bases at V and 2 bases at J, with 14 bases between the two ends. CDR1 SGDLS and CDR2 YYNGEE come from the germline V gene. This CDR3 contains 14 residues. CDR3 DNA sequence: TGTGCCAGCAGTTACGGGACCCATACCTACGAGCAGTACTTC. Its protein is CASSYGTHTYEQYF.

This chain links TRBV18 with TRBJ2-5; D is uncertain. V lost 2 bases, J lost 6 bases, and 22 bases lay in between. CDR3 length: 17 residues. Germline loops: CDR1 KGHSH, CDR2 LQKENI. CDR3 coding DNA: TGTGCCAGCTCACCATTTGATGCCCCGGTAGTCAGTAAGACCCAGTACTTC. Translated, it gives CASSPFDAPVVSKTQYF.

This clonotype appeared a few times. J is TRBJ2-4 and V is TRBV4-1; 11 bases are shared with TRBD2. Unmatched junction bases numbered 9, after V lost 0 bases and J lost 2 bases. The V gene's germline CDR1 is MGHRA and CDR2 YSYEKL. The CDR3 sequence is 19 residues long. This CDR3 is CASSQDKGLAGLTKNIQYF. The CDR3 coding sequence is TGCGCCAGCAGCCAAGATAAAGGACTAGCGGGCCTAACCAAAAACATTCAGTACTTC.

This clonotype was seen more than once but under ten times. The CDR3 sequence: CASSTGTGYQETQYF. In nucleotides, the CDR3 is TGTGCCAGCAGTACCGGGACAGGGTACCAAGAGACCCAGTACTTC. The chain couples TRBV6-5 to TRBJ2-5; TRBD1 agrees at 9 bases. The length of the CDR3 is 15 residues. The germline V gene has CDR1 MNHEY and CDR2 SVGAGI. The junction had 4 bases not matched to a gene; V was cut back by 5 bases and J by 0 bases.

In its sample, this clonotype was seen a few times. CDR3 sequence reads: CASSVGQDYYEQYF. CDR3 DNA sequence: TGTGCCAGCAGCGTGGGGCAGGACTACTACGAGCAGTACTTC. This chain links TRBV11-1 with TRBJ2-7, with a possible D match to TRBD2 (6 bases). CDR3 length equals 14 residues. The germline V gene has CDR1 SGHAT and CDR2 FQDESV (reference sequence). With 5 bases removed from V and 3 bases from J, the gap between germline ends came to 14 bases.

This chain uses TRBV15 with TRBJ2-7; 8 bases line up with TRBD1. J gave up 12 bases and V 5 bases, and 12 bases lay outside the gene matches. From germline, CDR1 is LNHNV and CDR2 YYDKDF (reference sequence). This CDR3 is built from 13 residues. The DNA for the CDR3 is TGTGCCACCAGCGGCGGGACAGGAGGGTTTCGGTACTTC. This gives the protein CATSGGTGGFRYF.

This clonotype was seen a single time. The chain recombines TRBV18 with TRBJ1-6, with D possibly being TRBD1 (5 bases). There are 19 residues in the CDR3. Trimming shortened V by 0 bases and J by 0 bases, and 15 bases separated the two germline ends. Germline V gene sequence: CDR1 KGHSH, CDR2 LQKENI. The CDR3 is CASSPPGQRGTSYNSPLHF. CDR3 nucleotide sequence: TGTGCCAGCTCACCACCGGGGCAGCGGGGGACCTCCTATAATTCACCCCTCCACTTT.

This clonotype occurred a few times. V is TRBV7-9 and J is TRBJ1-6, with 11 bases that match TRBD1. The germline CDR1 and CDR2 sequences are SEHNR and FQNEAQ (reference sequence). The trim removed 11 bases at V and 6 bases at J, leaving 6 bases unmatched. The CDR3 totals 14 residues. Written as DNA, the CDR3 is TGTGCCGGCTCCGGGACAGGGGGTAATTCACCCCTCCACTTT. Protein sequence: CAGSGTGGNSPLHF.

The V call is TRBV3-1, the J call TRBJ2-3, with D tentatively TRBD1 (6 bases). The CDR3 spans 18 residues. The V end lost 4 bases, the J end lost 0 bases, and 20 bases lay between the germline ends. Germline values: CDR1 LGHDT, CDR2 YNNKEL (reference sequence). DNA for the CDR3: TGTGCCAGCAGCCGAACAACCAGCCTCCAGGGGAGCACAGATACGCAGTATTTT. It specifies CASSRTTSLQGSTDTQYF.

J is TRBJ1-1 and V is TRBV2; D remains ambiguous. Trimming stripped 1 base from V and 0 bases from J, with 9 bases between. The V gene's germline CDR1 is SNHLY and CDR2 FYNNEI. The CDR3 contains 15 residues. CDR3 region: CASSEERTVNTEAFF. The CDR3 bases are TGTGCCAGCAGTGAAGAACGGACGGTGAACACTGAAGCTTTCTTT.

The V and J genes are TRBV12-3 or TRBV12-4 and TRBJ2-3; D tentatively fits TRBD1 or TRBD2 (5 bases each). Trimming cost V 5 bases and J 5 bases, with 11 bases left between them. There are 13 residues in the CDR3. The CDR3: CASSVGTVDTQYF. CDR3 coding DNA: TGTGCCAGCAGTGTAGGGACCGTAGATACGCAGTATTTT.

V gene TRBV20-1 combines with J gene TRBJ2-3, with 8 nucleotides matching TRBD2. Unmatched junction bases numbered 7, after V lost 3 bases and J lost 5 bases. Germline V gene lookup returns CDR1 DFQATT and CDR2 SNEGSKA (reference sequence). The CDR3 totals 14 residues. CDR3 bases: TGCAGTGCTAGTCCGGGGGGGCAAGGAGATACGCAGTATTTT. Translated, it gives CSASPGGQGDTQYF.

The rearrangement links TRBV29-1 to TRBJ1-5; possibly TRBD1 for D (5 bases). CDR3 size: 13 residues. Germline V gene data show CDR1 as SQVTM and CDR2 as ANQGSEA. Trimming stripped 7 bases from V and 4 bases from J, with 14 bases between. This CDR3 is CSDHGAENQPQHF. DNA of the CDR3: TGCAGCGATCACGGGGCAGAAAATCAGCCCCAGCATTTT.